Sequencing of this TCR beta chain was carried out in a study of cytomegalovirus exposure and HLA in healthy donors (dated by TCRdb to 2016 to 2017). About the study as a whole: An earlier analysis of some 620 of the donors reported 250 to 300 Gb of sequence data and 100 million to 120 million unique TCR beta sequences obtained from about 200 million T cells. To decide whether each TCR beta V gene segment behaved as functional or pseudogenic, an earlier analysis of some 570 of the donors relied on high-throughput TCR beta sequencing. The study used immunosequencing to profile the T cell repertoires of around 600 subjects and linked those repertoires to cytomegalovirus serostatus. About five DR-DQ haplotypes were handled as single units for association and clustering because linkage in the cohort was strong. The study was designed to test whether signatures of past pathogen exposure could be identified by cataloging public T cell receptors. All discovery cohort repertoires had been generated using a single sequencing platform. The later analysis used no new phenotypic data to find candidate immune exposures, relying instead on TCR beta sequences and their occurrence across donors. Both class I and class II loci were covered by HLA typing, at four-digit resolution. To study patterns of TCR occurrence, a later analysis re-analyzed previously published TCR beta repertoires from more than 550 donors and added high-resolution HLA genotyping. Among roughly 370 genotyped donors of the cohort, an average of around 240,000 unique TCR beta nucleotide sequences were sequenced per donor, roughly 20% of them non-productive. Besides the first cohort of approximately 710 subjects, a separate validation cohort made up of around 120 different subjects was used. The study combined high-throughput TCR immunosequencing, statistical association of individual TCRs with disease status, and machine learning to predict cytomegalovirus infection status. A later genetic analysis used genome-wide SNP genotypes for about 65% of the roughly 700 donors, treating that subset as a discovery cohort. The number of typed donors differed by locus: about 629-630 for A, B, C, DRB1 and DQB1; 522 for DQA1; approximately 600 for DPA1; and around 450 for DPB1. The genetic ancestry cluster associated with self-reported Caucasian donors included about 81% of the roughly 380 genotyped donors. An early release covering just under 650 HLA-typed donors comprised 250 to 350 gigabases of sequencing data and some 79 million unique TCR sequences. Donor age, sex, ethnicity and CMV serostatus were collected together with the repertoire data.

The junction shows trimming of 5 bases on V and 6 bases on J, and the gene matches do not reach 2 bases of it. CDR1 and CDR2 are drawn from the germline V gene (reference sequence): GTSNPN, SVGIG. CDR3 length: 12 amino acids, cysteine to phenylalanine. Just CDR3 DNA is preserved here, 36 bases in frame from base 1. The cohort was made up of 666 healthy bone marrow donors. Cohort members were all nominally healthy when sampled, although unrecorded immune exposures were likely present. The donor tested CMV seropositive, placing the donor among the 290 or so seropositive members of the cohort. Each donor provided a peripheral blood sample, and peripheral blood mononuclear cells were used for TCR beta sequencing. Genomic DNA extraction from the blood cell samples was performed with the Qiagen DNeasy Blood Extraction Kit. General findings and caveats noted by the study authors: The cohort was sequenced for TCR beta chains only, and without alpha or paired-chain data the features that could be detected were limited. At a false discovery rate of 0.05, a later analysis linked about 16,000 TCR beta sequences to specific HLA alleles. The classifier was reported to diagnose cytomegalovirus status with high specificity and sensitivity in both the original and validation cohorts. The 87-base-pair reads could not distinguish some IMGT-functional V segments, including TRBV6-2 and TRBV6-3, so those segments were excluded. In a later genetic analysis, fewer N-insertions in productive TCRs were reported among donors in an Asian-associated ancestry cluster than the approximately 670-donor mean. A total of 150 to 200 TCR beta chains were listed by the study as associated with cytomegalovirus. The authors suggested that the approach could potentially be extended to other disease states and immunological phenotypes. A group of highly shared sequence variants was considered likely to be a technical artifact of the sequencing pipeline. Assigning TCR associations to individual alleles was difficult when HLA alleles, especially DR and DQ, strongly co-occurred. V-gene and J-gene trimming of TCR beta chains was associated with a missense DCLRE1C variant in a later genetic analysis, and the association was replicated in an independent cohort. In vitro tests confirmed that a few of the cytomegalovirus-associated TCR beta chains recognize cytomegalovirus antigens. Compared with equally common non-associated chains, HLA-associated TCR beta chains in a later analysis were more clonally expanded and had lower generation probabilities. Most TCR sequences were observed very rarely across donors, whereas some public TCRs were present in many individuals. Presence/absence analyses assumed roughly uniform sequencing depth across donors, an assumption that may not hold. According to a later analysis, most CMV-associated TCR beta chains appeared to be HLA-restricted, and the HLA associations seemed to be driven largely by CMV exposure. The only immune exposure information available for the cohort was CMV serostatus. In a later analysis, TCR association rates were found to vary across HLA loci, with the most associated TCRs seen for DRB1 alleles and the fewest for HLA-C alleles. Because counts were too low, seventeen rarely observed V segments, including chromosome 9 orphons, were left out of the earlier analysis of several hundred of the donors. Because some donors lacked HLA typing at each locus, the association tests relied only on the typed subset. In a later analysis, several top co-occurrence clusters were reported to appear linked to parvovirus B19, influenza, CMV and Epstein-Barr virus. In an earlier analysis of a few hundred of the donors, most TCR beta V segments were observed in productive rearrangements about 87% or about 30% of the time, broadly matching IMGT annotations. A further reported finding was that TCR beta sequences accurately predicted the HLA-A and HLA-B alleles for most subjects in the first cohort. Correlated functional status among segregating V segments might be attributable to linkage disequilibrium, but an unknown experimental factor could not be ruled out.

In the case of this clone: No cognate antigen has been identified for it. No base quality values were provided; no much bigger clone lies one nucleotide off.

The library was obtained by the immunoSEQ multiplex PCR assay. A mixture of 60 forward primers for TCR Vbeta segments and 13 reverse primers for TCR Jbeta segments was used in the multiplex PCR. A multiplex PCR assay on genomic DNA amplified the CDR3 region of rearranged TCR beta genes. Amplified TCR beta libraries were sequenced as 87-base-pair reads on the Illumina HiSeq System. As for the original processing: In a later analysis, some 80 million unique TCR beta chains were counted across the approximately 640 repertoires, and roughly 11 million of these chains were shared by at least two donors. Raw reads were error-corrected and collapsed into unique sequences by a nearest-neighbor algorithm in which closely related sequences were merged to remove PCR and sequencing errors. To assign V, D and J gene segments, CDR3 sequences were aligned to IMGT reference sequences. Each retained sequence needed at least a six-nucleotide match to both a V gene segment and a J gene segment. Rearrangements were classified as productive when the CDR3 lacked stop codons and remained in frame with V and J, and all other rearrangements were classified as non-productive. Following IMGT convention, CDR3 was defined as the stretch from the second conserved V-encoded cysteine to the conserved J-encoded phenylalanine. In an earlier analysis of around 570 of the donors, sequences lacking an unambiguous match to a single V gene segment were excluded. In an earlier analysis of a few hundred of the donors, V segments were called functional above 56.7% productive rearrangements and were called segregating when the between-donor standard deviation exceeded 5%. A statistical classification framework was built for diagnosing cytomegalovirus status from the catalog of TCR beta chain sequences. In a later analysis, V and J genes were assigned by comparing TCR nucleotide sequences against IMGT/GENE-DB human TR gene sequences. The TCRdist pipeline was used in a later analysis to assign CDR3 sequences and most-parsimonious VDJ recombination scenarios. A later analysis defined each TCR beta chain by its CDR3 amino acid sequence plus V-gene family, and excluded reads lacking a unique V-gene family. As a way to deal with suspected cross-contamination and a sequencing artifact, a later analysis dropped 592 nucleotide sequences that were highly shared and had low generation probability. A later analysis calculated a clonal expansion index for each public chain from normalized within-repertoire ranks of inferred template counts. In a later analysis, generation probabilities were computed with a VDJ recombination model fitted to out-of-frame rearrangements, and the resulting probabilities were checked against IGoR. In a later analysis, hypergeometric tests were used to score TCR-TCR, TCR-HLA and TCR-CMV co-occurrence, with a repertoire-size bias correction applied to TCR pairs. In a later analysis, false discovery rates were estimated by permuting HLA or CMV assignments 20 times. In a later analysis, co-occurring TCRs were grouped with DBSCAN, and TCRdist sequence similarity was added when clustering was performed within HLA-allele-positive subsets. Repertoires with fewer than 30,000 or more than 120,000 public chains, plus five repertoires with anomalous nucleotide sharing, were excluded from co-occurrence clustering. In its TCRdb copy, this immuneACCESS table keeps in-frame sequences only and misses some clones. Where compared with another copy, unresolved V genes explain less than half of these, and the others have no known cause. For V, J and clone size, that table is used; D and trimming come from the DNA. The sample has approximately 120,000 clones on record, about 83% of them singletons. The top ten clonotypes cover more than 3.5% of the sample.

Input material: PBMCs. The clonotype was recovered from a woman in her thirties or forties in good health and CMV-seropositive. The chain uses TRBV30 and TRBJ2-2; 8 bases in between match TRBD1. The CDR3 region has the sequence CAWGQGPGELFF. The DNA reads as follows: TGTGCCTGGGGACAGGGTCCCGGGGAGCTGTTTTTT.